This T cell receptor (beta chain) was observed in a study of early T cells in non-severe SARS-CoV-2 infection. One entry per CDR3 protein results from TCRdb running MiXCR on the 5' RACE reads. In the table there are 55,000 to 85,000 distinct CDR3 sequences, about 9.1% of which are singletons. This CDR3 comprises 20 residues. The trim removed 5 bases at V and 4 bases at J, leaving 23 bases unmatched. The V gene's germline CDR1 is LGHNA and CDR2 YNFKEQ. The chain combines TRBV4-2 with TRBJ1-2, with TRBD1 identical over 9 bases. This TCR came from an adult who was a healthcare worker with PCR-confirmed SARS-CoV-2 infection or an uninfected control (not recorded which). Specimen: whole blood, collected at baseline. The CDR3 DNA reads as TGTGCCAGCAGCGGGGACCTGCGGACAGGGGACAAGAAAAGGACCTATGGCTACACCTTC. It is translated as CASSGDLRTGDKKRTYGYTF.